A selection of T cell receptor beta chains follows, all from one sample in a study of high-grade serous ovarian cancer treatment subgroups. Sequencing was performed with immunoSEQ multiplex PCR; in TCRdb, only in-frame clones are kept and a portion is missing. This table has approximately 5,000 clones, around 82% appearing once. The sequenced sample was tumor tissue. The receptors here all came from a human donor with high-grade serous ovarian cancer. Each CDR3 is given without its conserved first and last residue.

CDR3 protein,V gene
ASRRGDSNTEAF,TRBV2
SAPRPLGYT,TRBV20-1
ASSTQGALNTEAF,TRBV19
ASSATGTGIGYT,TRBV6-4
ASSFGGGGTEAF,TRBV5-1
ASSLGGLYEQY,TRBV7-2
ASSSGGYGGNTEAF,TRBV5-1
ASRGLEDTQY,TRBV9
ASSFEGGSTDTQY,TRBV11-2
ASSLVGQDYGYT,TRBV5-4
ASSLAAAGGIYEQY,TRBV7-2
ASTRDTDYGYT,TRBV25-1
ASSPLATSSGNTIY,TRBV18
ASSRSGTTTGELF,TRBV7-7
ASSSRLAGITDTQY,TRBV5-5
AWSLDMEAF,TRBV30
ASSVSPFGNTEAF,TRBV25-1
ASSLNLPNTEAF,TRBV7-8
AWNGNRSSYEQY,TRBV30
ATSRGPGAETQY,TRBV15
ASSPSGGFYNEQF,TRBV9
ASSPQPTGVNEQF,TRBV11-3
ASSYPDSSSGNTIY,TRBV5-6
ASSLSKNPTYEQY,TRBV7-2
ASSQDRKGSPRCIDTQY,TRBV4-1